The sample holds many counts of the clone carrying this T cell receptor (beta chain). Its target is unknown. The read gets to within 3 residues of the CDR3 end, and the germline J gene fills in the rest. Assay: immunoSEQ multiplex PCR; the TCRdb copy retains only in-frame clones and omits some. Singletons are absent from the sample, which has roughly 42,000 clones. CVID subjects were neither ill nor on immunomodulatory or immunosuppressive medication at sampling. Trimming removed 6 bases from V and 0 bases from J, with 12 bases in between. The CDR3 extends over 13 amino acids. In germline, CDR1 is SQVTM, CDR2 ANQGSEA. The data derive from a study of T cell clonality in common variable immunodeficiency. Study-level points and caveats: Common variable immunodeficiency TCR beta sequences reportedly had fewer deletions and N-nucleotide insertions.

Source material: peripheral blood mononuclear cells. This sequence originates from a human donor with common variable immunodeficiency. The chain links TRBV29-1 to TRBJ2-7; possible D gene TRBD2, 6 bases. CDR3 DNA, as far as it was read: TGCAGCGTCCAGGCGGGGCACTCCTACGAG. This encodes CSVQAGHSYE. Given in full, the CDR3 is CSVQAGHSYEQYF.